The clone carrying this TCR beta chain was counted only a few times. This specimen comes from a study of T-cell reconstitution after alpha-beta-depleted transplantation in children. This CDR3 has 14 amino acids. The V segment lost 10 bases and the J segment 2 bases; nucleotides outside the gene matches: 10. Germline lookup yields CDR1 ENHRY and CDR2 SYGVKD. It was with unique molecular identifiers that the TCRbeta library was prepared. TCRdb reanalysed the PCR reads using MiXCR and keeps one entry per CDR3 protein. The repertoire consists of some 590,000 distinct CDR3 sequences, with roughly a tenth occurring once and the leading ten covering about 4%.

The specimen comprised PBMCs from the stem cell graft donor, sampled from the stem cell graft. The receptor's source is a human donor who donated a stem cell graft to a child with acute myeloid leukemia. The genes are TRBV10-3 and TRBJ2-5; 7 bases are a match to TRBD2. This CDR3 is CATSPRREQETQYF. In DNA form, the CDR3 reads TGTGCCACTTCGCCGCGGCGGGAGCAAGAGACCCAGTACTTC.